A selection of T cell receptor beta chains follows, all from one sample in a study of T cell responses to AZD1222 COVID-19 vaccine. The table came from immunoSEQ multiplex PCR; TCRdb's copy has only in-frame clones and leaves some out. The table lists 90,000 to 150,000 clones, more than 70% of them singletons. The source material was peripheral blood, sampled on day 0 of AZD1222 vaccination. The receptors here all came from an adult in good health. The CDR3 runs from the conserved cysteine through the conserved F or W. The D gene is left open where the match is weak. The size field is filled for only some rows; it gives once, few, many or a size class.

CDR3 DNA	CDR3 protein	clone size	V gene	J gene	D gene
TGTGCCAGTAGTATAGCTGGTCTTGGCTACACCTTC	CASSIAGLGYTF	NA	TRBV19	TRBJ1-2	NA
TGTGCCATCAGTGAGAACTATGGCTACACCTTC	CAISENYGYTF	NA	TRBV10-3	TRBJ1-2	NA
TGTGCCAGCGCCCCCCACCGGACTAACACAGATACGCAGTATTTT	CASAPHRTNTDTQYF	NA	TRBV7-3	TRBJ2-3	NA
TGCGCCAGCAGCTTGGGAGGGGTCAGCACAGATACGCAGTATTTT	CASSLGGVSTDTQYF	NA	TRBV5-1	TRBJ2-3	NA
TGTGCCAGCAGCTCGGACAGGGCTCCCGACACCTTC	CASSSDRAPDTF	once	TRBV6-5	TRBJ1-2	TRBD1
TGTGCCAGCAGCCCGGGACTAGCGGGGATGAATGAGCAGTTCTTC	CASSPGLAGMNEQFF	NA	TRBV3-1/TRBV3-2	TRBJ2-1	TRBD2
TGTGCCAGCAGCTTAGTAAGGAATACCTTGAACACTGAAGCTTTCTTT	CASSLVRNTLNTEAFF	NA	TRBV7-8	TRBJ1-1	NA
TGCGCCAGCAGTGAGTCTAACAGCTATGGCTACACCTTC	CASSESNSYGYTF	NA	TRBV10-1	TRBJ1-2	NA
TGTGCCAGCAGCCAGGACAGGGCTGAGACCGGGGAGCTGTTTTTT	CASSQDRAETGELFF	once	TRBV4-2	TRBJ2-2	TRBD1
TGTGCCAGCAGCTTCGTCCGGGGCGCAGAGACCCAGTACTTC	CASSFVRGAETQYF	NA	TRBV3-1/TRBV3-2	TRBJ2-5	NA
TGTGCCAGCAGTGACTCGGGGGGGCGCGGCAACGTCCTGACTTTC	CASSDSGGRGNVLTF	NA	TRBV6-4	TRBJ2-6	NA
TGTGCCAGCAGTTACCCGGTGGGCGGGGCCTTCCAAGAGACCCAGTACTTC	CASSYPVGGAFQETQYF	once	TRBV6-2/TRBV6-3	TRBJ2-5	NA
TGTGCCAGCAGTGACCTAGCGGGGGGTTACAATGAGCAGTTCTTC	CASSDLAGGYNEQFF	NA	TRBV6-1	TRBJ2-1	TRBD2
TGTGCCAGCAGCTCGACAGGGGGCGCGAGCACCGGGGAGCTGTTTTTT	CASSSTGGASTGELFF	NA	TRBV7-9	TRBJ2-2	TRBD1